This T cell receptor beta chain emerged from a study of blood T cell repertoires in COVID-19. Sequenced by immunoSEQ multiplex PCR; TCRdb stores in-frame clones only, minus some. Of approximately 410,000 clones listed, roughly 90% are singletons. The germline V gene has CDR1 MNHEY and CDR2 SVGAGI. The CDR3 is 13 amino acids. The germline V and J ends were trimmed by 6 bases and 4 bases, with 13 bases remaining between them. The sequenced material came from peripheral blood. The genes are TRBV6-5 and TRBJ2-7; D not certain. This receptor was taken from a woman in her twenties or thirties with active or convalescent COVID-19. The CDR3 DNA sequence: TGTGCCAGCAGGACCGGGTCCATGTACGAGCAGTACTTC. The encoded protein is CASRTGSMYEQYF.